The entry below describes one TCR beta chain. This clone was counted a single time. Its target antigen remains unknown. Base qualities were left out, and no much larger clone turns up one base away. This sample stems from a study of shared clonotypes between healthy human individuals (TCRdb year 2020). Turning to the overall study: Two women and a few men aged 18 to 49 years were included in the cohort. Libraries were prepared and TCR repertoires were sequenced by different laboratories using diverse techniques, in order to increase sequencing depth and limit assay-specific biases. Per donor, three plates each were used for CD4 naive and CD4 memory, two for CD8 naive, and one for CD8 memory. Each donor's leukapheresis produced roughly between roughly 0.85 and 10 billion PBMCs. The study deeply sequenced blood TCR repertoires of five healthy adults to estimate repertoire size and the extent of clonotype sharing between individuals.

Using the deep immunoSEQ assay, multiplex PCR amplified TCR CDR3 regions from genomic DNA. For each cell subset, the extracted genomic DNA was distributed evenly across all wells of several immunoSEQ 96-well plates, and each plate served as one replicate. Each replicate PCR for sorted subsets received 200 ng genomic DNA, equal to roughly 33,000 T cell genomes. The purified libraries were quantified using a Qubit 3.0 fluorometer, sized with a Bioanalyzer 2100, and then quantified again using the KAPA Library Quantification kit. Every immunoSEQ 96-well plate was sequenced on a separate single-read 150-cycle Illumina NextSeq 550 flow cell. The original methods were these. Because the immunoSEQ output held only junctional sequences and lacked quality scores, the filtering could not match the filtering applied to full-length reads. To assign V/J genes and CDR3, sequences were annotated using PyIR, a Python wrapper for IgBLAST v1.9, with IMGT germline references. Any read was removed if the V/J assignment was weak (E-value above 1e-6), the CDR3 was missing, or the read contained stop codons, out-of-frame junctions, or ambiguous translated residues. V3J clonotypes were defined as sequences sharing the same inferred V gene, J gene, and CDR3 amino acid sequence. Percentage overlap between repertoires was computed as shared unique clonotypes divided by the size of the smaller repertoire. Richness of each repertoire was evaluated using RTK rarefaction, the Chao1 estimator, and Recon v2.1 estimates of unobserved clonotypes. For all TCRbeta clonotypes obtained by the gDNA method from a few donors, generation probabilities were computed with OLGA. The source is immuneACCESS, and TCRdb retained only in-frame sequences with V and J called. Part of the clones is not carried over; for the studies checked, unresolved V genes explain less than half of this, and the remainder is unexplained. V and J calls and clone size come straight from that table; D and trimming were deduced from the DNA. Present in this sample are around 2.5 million clones, roughly 93% of which were seen just once. The leading ten clones occupy approximately 0.35% of the sample.

Taken from cysteine to phenylalanine, the CDR3 has 16 residues. CDR3 DNA only is kept here, 48 bases in frame from base 1. V drops 4 bases and J drops 1 base, leaving 16 bases in between. The germline V gene (reference sequence) yields SGHNT for CDR1 and YYREEE for CDR2. Healthy HIV-negative adults with no recently reported acute infections or vaccinations were included as donors. Every donor was a Caucasian adult living in Nashville, Tennessee, USA. Magnetic negative selection was used to enrich CD4+ T cells, after which naive cells were positively selected on CD45RA and the negative fraction became the memory subset. Blood was collected by leukapheresis, and PBMCs were isolated by Ficoll-Histopaque density gradient centrifugation and then cryopreserved in liquid nitrogen vapor phase. Analytical flow cytometry was used to check the purity and quantity of each magnetically sorted T cell population. Genomic DNA was isolated from each sorted fraction and quantified by UV absorbance on a Nanodrop 2000c.

The study at large found these results: Pairwise subsampling indicated that sequencing depth was expected to affect the degree of clonotype sharing among donors. Estimated clonotype richness was generally larger for naive than for memory subsets. When a few donors were compared, the shared fraction of clonotypes was around 5% for naive CD4, over 3% for naive CD8, about 2.5% for memory CD4, and less than 0.5% for memory CD8. Compared with non-shared clonotypes, clonotypes shared by all four sorted-subset donors had higher generation probabilities. Sampling was restricted to blood, and TCR repertoires in tissue are likely to differ from TCR repertoires in blood. Because the study included a small number of donors, the genetic and exposure-history diversity represented was limited. Rarefaction of sorted-subset datasets indicated incomplete sequencing despite the large sequencing depth.

This sequence originates from a young man in good health. Some clones in this sample may be carry-over from other donors' samples. The rearrangement joined TRBV5-4 to TRBJ2-3; the D gene is perhaps TRBD2, on 5 matching bases. Sequences were obtained from naive CD4+ T cells from PBMCs. Taken with the paper, the label for cell subset or site translates to: CD45RA+ positively selected. Here the CDR3 is given as CASSKIDIGGTDTQYF. The DNA is TGTGCCAGCAGCAAAATTGACATCGGGGGCACAGATACGCAGTATTTT.